These 21 T cell receptor beta chains were sequenced from one sample in a study of Ad26.COV2.S vaccination and SARS-CoV-2 variants. The protocol was immunoSEQ multiplex PCR, while the TCRdb copy is restricted to in-frame clones and leaves out a portion. The data hold 250,000 to 300,000 clones, with 70% to 90% observed a single time. Treatment noted: 15 to 20 received Ad26.COV2.S at low or high dose, single or two shots; roughly five received placebo; per-sample allocation not given. Collection of the samples took place on day 63 after the first injection of vaccine or placebo. The starting material was peripheral blood, obtained in a trial of Ad26.COV2.S vaccine versus placebo. These receptors were obtained from a person aged 18 to 65 who received the Ad26.COV2.S COVID-19 vaccine or a placebo.

The CDR3 nucleotides read TGTGCCAGCAGCCACTACCGGGGAGACGATCAGTTCTTC. Encoded protein: CASSHYRGDDQFF. The gene calls are TRBV3-1 (or the pseudogene TRBV3-2) and TRBJ2-1, with D perhaps TRBD2 (5 bases). The germline gives CDR1 LGHDT, CDR2 YNNKEL (reference sequence). The CDR3 is 13 residues long. V lost 3 bases and J lost 13, with 16 bases in between.

This clone was seen a handful of times. The rearrangement uses TRBV10-3 and TRBJ1-2, with D possibly matching TRBD1 (6 bases). Germline assignment: CDR1 ENHRY and CDR2 SYGVKD. V was shortened by 0 bases and J by 1 base, with 12 bases between the two germline ends. The CDR3 covers 16 residues. This chain's CDR3 is CAISESVGANNYGYTF. As DNA, the CDR3 is TGTGCCATCAGTGAGTCTGTGGGGGCAAATAACTATGGCTACACCTTC.

The rearrangement joins TRBV7-9 to TRBJ2-5, with a weak D call TRBD2 (6 bases). V was cut by 5 bases and J by 4 bases, with 14 bases left in between. The germline V gene has CDR1 SEHNR and CDR2 FQNEAQ (reference sequence). The CDR3 contains 14 residues. CDR3 nucleotide sequence: TGTGCCAGCAGCCGAGGAGGGGTAGGAGAGACCCAGTACTTC. This gives the protein CASSRGGVGETQYF.

This sequence joins TRBV30 and TRBJ1-1, with a tentative D call TRBD1 (6 bases). This CDR3 has 16 residues. V was shortened by 4 bases and J by 0 bases, with 18 bases between the two germline ends. Per the germline V gene, CDR1 is GTSNPN and CDR2 is SVGIG (reference sequence). This chain's CDR3 is CAWNSGTNEMNTEAFF. The CDR3 nucleotides are TGTGCCTGGAATTCCGGGACAAATGAAATGAACACTGAAGCTTTCTTT.

This chain links TRBV6-5 with TRBJ1-2; TRBD1 is a possible D gene (5 bases). From germline, CDR1 is MNHEY and CDR2 SVGAGI. The V end was cut by 4 bases, the J end by 4 bases, with 16 bases between. The CDR3 runs to 15 residues. The CDR3 bases are TGTGCCAGCAGTTCCGGGACCCAGGCGGGCTATGGCTACACCTTC. Translation gives CASSSGTQAGYGYTF.

This clone was seen a single time. V usage is TRBV27 and J usage is TRBJ2-7; TRBD1 agrees at 10 bases. J was trimmed by 1 base and V by 0 bases; bases with no gene match: 6. Germline CDR1 and CDR2: MNHEY and SMNVEV (reference sequence). The CDR3 loop spans 17 amino acids. The CDR3 here is CASSLSADRGPSYEQYF. CDR3 DNA sequence: TGTGCCAGCAGTTTATCGGCTGACAGGGGGCCTTCCTACGAGCAGTACTTC.

This clone was found a few times. The V gene is TRBV3-1 (or the pseudogene TRBV3-2), the J gene TRBJ1-2; 8 nucleotides align to TRBD1. V lost 4 bases, J lost 8 bases, and 9 bases stayed unmatched. The germline V gene encodes CDR1 LGHDT and CDR2 YNNKEL (reference sequence). The CDR3 runs 14 residues. The CDR3 DNA is TGTGCCAGCAGCCCGGTGTGGACAGGGAACGGCTACACCTTC. Protein sequence: CASSPVWTGNGYTF.

This chain uses TRBV13 with TRBJ2-1; D call uncertain. V lost 2 bases to trimming and J lost 10 bases, with 15 bases between them. The CDR3 contains 14 residues. The germline V gene has CDR1 PRHDT and CDR2 FYEKMQ (reference sequence). The CDR3 loop is CASSLSRSVGEQFF. The CDR3 nucleotides are TGTGCCAGCAGCTTAAGCCGGTCGGTTGGGGAGCAGTTCTTC.

This clone was detected a few times. The V gene is TRBV20-1, the J gene TRBJ2-3; weak D call: TRBD1 (5 bases). The CDR3 extends over 11 amino acids. Germline CDR1 is DFQATT and CDR2 is SNEGSKA (reference sequence). V was shortened by 6 bases and J by 3 bases, with 7 bases between the two germline ends. The CDR3 loop reads CSARETDTQYF. The CDR3 DNA sequence: TGCAGTGCCAGGGAAACAGATACGCAGTATTTT.

V is TRBV5-1 and J is TRBJ1-2; TRBD1 aligns across 7 bases. Trimming at V came to 0 bases and at J to 7 bases, leaving 12 bases not matched to a gene. Germline lookup yields CDR1 SGHRS and CDR2 YFSETQ. This CDR3 comprises 16 residues. The CDR3 region is CASSLVGQRDLGGYTF. For the CDR3, the DNA is TGCGCCAGCAGCTTGGTGGGACAGAGGGATTTGGGTGGCTACACCTTC.

The CDR3 region has the DNA TGTGCCAGCAGCCAGAAAGGGGGTATGGATCAGCCCCAGCATTTT. Translation gives CASSQKGGMDQPQHF. The chain couples TRBV3-1 (or the pseudogene TRBV3-2) to TRBJ1-5, with a tentative D call TRBD1 (6 bases). The V gene lost 3 bases and the J gene lost 5 bases, with 14 bases spanning the gap. Per the germline V gene, CDR1 is LGHDT and CDR2 is YNNKEL (reference sequence). This CDR3 comprises 15 residues.

The chain links TRBV5-1 to TRBJ2-7; tentative D call: TRBD1 (5 bases). The germline V gene has CDR1 SGHRS and CDR2 YFSETQ. The CDR3 sequence is 15 residues long. V lost 0 bases and J lost 3, with 13 bases in between. The CDR3 DNA is TGCGCCAGCAGCTTGGGGCAGGGCAGTGTCTACGAGCAGTACTTC. Its translation is CASSLGQGSVYEQYF.

This chain joins TRBV6-5 and TRBJ2-4; D ambiguous. Germline CDR1 and CDR2: MNHEY and SVGAGI. Trimming removed 0 bases from V and 1 base from J, with 10 bases in between. The CDR3 sequence is 16 residues long. The CDR3 reads CASSYSNAVAKNIQYF. CDR3 nucleotide sequence: TGTGCCAGCAGTTACTCGAACGCAGTCGCCAAAAACATTCAGTACTTC.

The gene calls are TRBV19 and TRBJ2-5, with TRBD2 matching 13 bases. The V segment lost 10 bases and the J segment 4 bases; nucleotides outside the gene matches: 9. From germline, CDR1 is LNHDA and CDR2 SQIVND (reference sequence). The CDR3 consists of 15 residues. The CDR3 region has the DNA TGTGCCACAAGACCGGGACTAGCGGGACGAGAGACCCAGTACTTC. It yields the protein CATRPGLAGRETQYF.

CDR3 nucleotides: TGTGCCACCGAGGACGGCGGGATAAACACTGAAGCTTTCTTT. Its translation: CATEDGGINTEAFF. V usage is TRBV19 and J usage is TRBJ1-1; D remains unclear. The length of the CDR3 is 14 residues. Looked up from germline, CDR1 is LNHDA and CDR2 is SQIVND (reference sequence). Trimming removed 10 bases from V and 2 bases from J, with 17 bases in between.

This clone was observed a few times. The chain joins TRBV6-4 to TRBJ2-1; 14 bases fit TRBD2. This CDR3 has 16 residues. Germline-derived CDR1 and CDR2 are MRHNA and SNTAGT. V gave up 6 bases and J gave up 3 bases; unmatched junction bases: 4. The CDR3 reads CASRETSGRVYNEQFF. The CDR3 bases are TGTGCCAGCAGGGAGACTAGCGGGAGGGTCTACAATGAGCAGTTCTTC.

The chain combines TRBV4-2 with TRBJ2-7; D is uncertain. Trimming stripped 0 bases from V and 0 bases from J, with 12 bases between. The CDR3 has 16 amino acids. Germline V gene sequence: CDR1 LGHNA, CDR2 YNFKEQ. The CDR3 here is CASSQDRRQSSYEQYF. The CDR3 nucleotides read TGTGCCAGCAGCCAAGATCGTCGGCAGTCCTCCTACGAGCAGTACTTC.

Note on this clone: The same CDR3 is also encoded by other DNA sequences in this sample. The gene calls are TRBV15 and TRBJ1-4, with TRBD1 matching over 11 bases. Germline CDR1 and CDR2: LNHNV and YYDKDF (reference sequence). After removal of 3 bases from V and 7 bases from J, the junction contained 4 bases not matched to a gene. This CDR3 is built from 15 residues. CDR3 DNA sequence: TGTGCCACCAGCAGGGACGGGACAGGGGGTGAAAAACTGTTTTTT. Translated: CATSRDGTGGEKLFF.

This chain links TRBV5-1 with TRBJ1-2, with D maybe TRBD1 (5 bases). This CDR3 spans 14 amino acids. CDR1 SGHRS and CDR2 YFSETQ come from the germline V gene. The germline V and J ends were trimmed by 2 bases and 2 bases, with 10 bases remaining between them. The CDR3 sequence is CASSFSQGNYGYTF. In nucleotides, the CDR3 is TGCGCCAGCAGCTTCTCGCAGGGAAACTATGGCTACACCTTC.

The chain links TRBV2 to TRBJ2-2; 9 positions match TRBD2. Losses at the gene ends were 3 bases for V and 4 bases for J; bases not matched to a gene: 3. The germline V gene encodes CDR1 SNHLY and CDR2 FYNNEI. The CDR3 sequence is 15 residues long. Here the CDR3 reads CASSDKREATGELFF. As DNA, the CDR3 is TGTGCCAGCAGTGATAAGCGGGAGGCCACCGGGGAGCTGTTTTTT.

The chain uses TRBV5-1 and TRBJ2-3; D remains ambiguous. V was shortened by 5 bases and J by 2 bases, with 12 bases between the two germline ends. Per the germline V gene, CDR1 is SGHRS and CDR2 is YFSETQ. The CDR3 extends over 14 amino acids. The CDR3 region has the DNA TGCGCCAGCAGTTTTCCCGGAGACACAGATACGCAGTATTTT. Its protein is CASSFPGDTDTQYF.